These 9 T cell receptor beta chains were sequenced from one sample in a study of regulatory T cells in long-lasting Graves disease (dated by TCRdb to about 2021). The time point label on this specimen signifies: newly diagnosed GD, antithyroid drugs for less than 3 months. For both TCR sequencing and RNA sequencing, RNA was extracted from PBMCs in TRIzol. Receptor amplification or capture employed multiplex PCR. Sequencer: Illumina HiSeq 4000. CDR3 regions were amplified by Arm-PCR with iRepertoire HTBI primers to construct TCR beta libraries. The public reads were reanalyzed by TCRdb: fastp trimming at Q25, MiXCR alignment, in-frame beta chains only. Entries that share a CDR3 protein sequence are merged under the most common genes and DNA. The sample table records fewer than 550,000 distinct CDR3 sequences; around 16% of these occur just once. Roughly 25% of the sample is held by the ten biggest clonotypes.

These same records also appear under a second study, on T cells in Graves' hyperthyroidism and ophthalmopathy.

The sequencing here drew on peripheral blood mononuclear cells (PBMCs), taken at new diagnosis, from a patient treated with antithyroid drugs. The receptors originated from a woman aged 35-60 years with Graves disease. Donor details come from another sample of the same person, matched by shared clones.

V gene TRBV2 combines with J gene TRBJ1-4; possibly TRBD1 for D (5 bases). Trimming left V 6 bases short and J 3 bases short, with 20 bases between. CDR3 length: 17 residues. Per germline, CDR1 SNHLY and CDR2 FYNNEI. The CDR3 sequence: CASSLKGRGSANEKLFF. In DNA, the CDR3 is TGTGCCAGCAGCTTAAAAGGAAGGGGTTCGGCTAATGAAAAACTGTTTTTT.

This clonotype has ten or more counts. The genes are TRBV11-2 and TRBJ1-5; D is ambiguous. This CDR3 region has 14 residues. V lost 1 base and J 7 bases, leaving 11 bases between the germline ends. From germline, CDR1 is SGHAT and CDR2 FQNNGV. CDR3 bases: TGTGCCAGCAGCTTAGGTACGGTAGGGCAGCCCCAGCATTTT. Residues: CASSLGTVGQPQHF.

This clonotype was picked up a small number of times. This chain connects TRBV6-1 to TRBJ2-2; tentatively, D is TRBD1 (5 bases). Germline values: CDR1 MNHNS, CDR2 SASEGT. The CDR3 is 13 residues long. Trimming cost V 9 bases and J 2 bases, with 10 bases left between them. The CDR3: CASTGDNTGELFF. The CDR3 region has the DNA TGTGCCAGTACAGGTGACAACACCGGGGAGCTGTTTTTT.

V gene TRBV6-1 combines with J gene TRBJ1-1; D is ambiguous. V gave up 5 bases and J gave up 4 bases, with 11 bases separating them. The CDR3 is made up of 13 amino acids. From germline, CDR1 is MNHNS and CDR2 SASEGT. CDR3: CASSPRPGTEAFF. The CDR3 DNA follows: TGTGCCAGCAGTCCCCGTCCCGGCACTGAAGCTTTCTTT.

This clonotype was seen ten or more times. The chain links TRBV10-3 to TRBJ1-2; TRBD1 might be the D (5 bases). Germline CDR1 reads ENHRY; CDR2 reads SYGVKD. This CDR3 contains 13 residues. V lost 3 bases and J 6 bases, leaving 11 bases between the germline ends. The CDR3 nucleotides read TGTGCCATCAGTGATTATAGGGGAAATGGCTACACCTTC. Protein sequence: CAISDYRGNGYTF.

A word on this clonotype: A read error may be the cause here, since a much bigger clone is one base away. The chain recombines TRBV14 with TRBJ2-1; TRBD2 aligns across 15 bases. The DNA end is more similar to TRBJ2-7, so the J call may be wrong. The germline V gene encodes CDR1 SGHDN and CDR2 FVKESK. The CDR3 is 15 amino acids. This CDR3 is CASRTSGGAYNEQYF. CDR3 sequence (DNA): TGTGCCAGTAGGACTAGCGGGGGGGCCTACAATGAGCAGTACTTC.

A few counts support this clonotype. The chain recombines TRBV12-3 or TRBV12-4 with TRBJ2-7; possibly TRBD1 or TRBD2 for D (6 bases each). This CDR3 spans 14 amino acids. The V gene lost 6 bases and the J gene lost 3 bases, with 15 bases spanning the gap. CDR3 residues: CASSAGQVFYEQYF. The CDR3 nucleotides read TGTGCCAGCAGCGCGGGACAAGTGTTCTACGAGCAGTACTTC.

The V call is TRBV7-8, the J call TRBJ2-3, with D tentatively TRBD2 (6 bases). V lost 1 base, J lost 6 bases, and 11 bases lay in between. CDR3 length equals 14 residues. Germline-derived CDR1 and CDR2 are SGHVS and FQNEAQ. The CDR3 region has the DNA TGTGCCAGCAGCTTAGTCGCGGGGTACGATACGCAGTATTTT. It codes for CASSLVAGYDTQYF.

This clonotype was detected many times. The chain is built from TRBV6-1 and TRBJ1-1, with TRBD1 matching 8 bases. Germline CDR1 reads MNHNS; CDR2 reads SASEGT. CDR3 length: 13 residues. After removal of 4 bases from V and 6 bases from J, the junction contained 4 bases not matched to a gene. CDR3 region: CASSADRGAEAFF. In nucleotides, the CDR3 is TGTGCCAGCAGTGCCGACAGGGGCGCTGAAGCTTTCTTT.